This entry is about one TCR beta chain. The repertoire was sequenced with immunoSEQ multiplex PCR; TCRdb's copy has only in-frame clones and lacks some. This table holds 350,000 to 500,000 clones, over 75% found once. The data stem from a study of blood T cell repertoires in COVID-19. Categorization into cohorts depended on clinical history that participants reported. Trimming removed 0 bases from V and 5 bases from J; junction bases left unmatched: 6. CDR1 MNHEY and CDR2 SVGAGI come from the germline V gene. The CDR3 loop spans 15 amino acids. This rearrangement joins TRBV6-5 to TRBJ2-5, with 7 bases matching TRBD1. The receptor's source is a woman aged 18-29 years who had been exposed to COVID-19. The sample comprised PBMCs or T cells enriched from blood (not recorded which). Here the CDR3 reads CASSYSGTEGETQYF. DNA for the CDR3: TGTGCCAGCAGTTACTCCGGGACAGAAGGGGAGACCCAGTACTTC.